The subject of this entry is one TCR beta chain. There is no known antigen for this receptor. One base away there is no much larger clone; base qualities are not given. The collaborating institutions used their own protocols to collect whole blood in K2EDTA tubes. For TCRbeta analysis, collaborators shipped samples as frozen whole blood, isolated PBMCs, or DNA extracted from either of those sample types. CDR3 length: 14 amino acids, cysteine to phenylalanine. Kept here is only the CDR3 DNA, which spans 42 bases and is read in frame from base 1. The germline V gene sets CDR1 to MNHEY and CDR2 to SVGEGT. Clipping removes 2 bases from V and 7 bases from J, with 7 as the unmatched junction base count. The data belong to a study of blood T cell repertoires in COVID-19 (dated by TCRdb to about 2020). Background for the entire study: Samples from collaborators originated in the United States, Italy and Spain and spanned both the acute and convalescent phases of COVID-19. The prospective study material was composed of cDNA or gDNA derived from T cells, B-cell-depleted T cells, or PBMCs. The dataset comprised deeply sampled blood TCRbeta repertoires from subjects exposed to, actively infected with, or recovered from COVID-19. A freely available public database, intended as a resource for researchers studying the immune response to SARS-CoV-2, is where the repertoires were released. The samples were drawn from two sources: the first 160 participants of the ongoing ImmuneRACE study, and 1,254 subjects contributed by 6 global collaborators. A de-identified subject ID, COVID-19 status, age in years and sex were almost always included in the sample metadata. Where available, HLA class I and class II types were taken from metadata supplied by the sample provider and were not determined by assay-based typing.

What the research found in general, with its limitations: How much clinical and demographic metadata was included differed by source and by participant, and the metadata was provided uncurated.

TCRbeta CDR3 regions were amplified from genomic DNA using the immunoSEQ Assay, a bias-controlled multiplex PCR. In the paper's pipeline: The number of nucleated cells in each sample was estimated by amplification of reference gene primers within the assay. To quantify the absolute abundance of each unique TCRbeta CDR3 rearrangement, sequence reads were collapsed and filtered. For each sample, productive Simpson clonality was calculated by taking the square root of Simpson's diversity index across productive rearrangements. TCRdb provides this immuneACCESS table in a form limited to in-frame rearrangements. Some clones are lacking; in checked studies, under half of them reflect an unresolved V gene, and why the rest are absent is not known. D and trimming were read from the DNA, whereas the V and J calls and clone size are those reported in that table. The sample contains approximately 280,000 clones, approximately 91% of them found a single time. Roughly 9.1% of the sample is held by the ten biggest clonotypes.

This sequence uses TRBV6-2 or TRBV6-3 and TRBJ1-2; 7 of the junction bases match TRBD1. This clonotype was sampled from a man aged 18-30 years with active or convalescent COVID-19. Sequencing was done on a sample of peripheral blood. The CDR3 protein: CASSYPTGLIGYTF. The DNA sequence is given as TGTGCCAGCAGTTACCCGACAGGGCTCATTGGCTACACCTTC.